This TCR beta chain was recovered during a study of control samples from healthy donors and cancer patients. The protocol was immunoSEQ multiplex PCR, while the TCRdb copy is restricted to in-frame clones and leaves out a portion. Of around 86,000 clones detected, 70% to 90% appear once; the ten largest clones hold 1.9%. The CDR3 loop spans 14 amino acids. V was pared by 1 base and J by 8 bases, with 14 bases between. Germline CDR1 and CDR2: LGHDT and YNNKEL (reference sequence). Material for sequencing was PBMCs. This rearrangement joins TRBV3-1 (or the pseudogene TRBV3-2) to TRBJ1-2; TRBD1 might be the D (6 bases). The clonotype comes from a woman between 55 and 75 years old with head and neck cancer. The CDR3 loop reads CASSQAVQGLGYTF. As DNA, the CDR3 is TGTGCCAGCAGCCAAGCTGTGCAGGGGCTCGGCTACACCTTC.